The sequence of this T cell receptor (beta chain) was determined in a study of blood T cell repertoires in COVID-19. On the study more broadly: The cDNA or gDNA used as material had been derived from T cells, B-cell-depleted T cells, or PBMCs.

How the authors handled the data: From reference gene primer amplification, estimates of nucleated cell counts were derived. The data were produced by immunoSEQ multiplex PCR, yet TCRdb's version contains in-frame clones alone and is incomplete. V and J calls and clone size are as listed in that table; D and trimming were resolved from the DNA. In the table there are more than 150,000 clones, nearly 80% of which are singletons. Germline V gene sequence: CDR1 SGHVS, CDR2 FQNEAQ. The CDR3 has 14 amino acids. V dropped 5 bases and J dropped 3; count of bases not matched to a gene: 7. This sequence was found in a woman aged 80 or over with acute or convalescent COVID-19. V and J are TRBV7-8 and TRBJ2-7, with 7 bases lining up with TRBD2. Sequencing used peripheral blood. The CDR3 spells CASSARTRLYEQYF. For the CDR3, the DNA is TGTGCCAGCAGCGCCCGGACTAGACTCTACGAGCAGTACTTC.